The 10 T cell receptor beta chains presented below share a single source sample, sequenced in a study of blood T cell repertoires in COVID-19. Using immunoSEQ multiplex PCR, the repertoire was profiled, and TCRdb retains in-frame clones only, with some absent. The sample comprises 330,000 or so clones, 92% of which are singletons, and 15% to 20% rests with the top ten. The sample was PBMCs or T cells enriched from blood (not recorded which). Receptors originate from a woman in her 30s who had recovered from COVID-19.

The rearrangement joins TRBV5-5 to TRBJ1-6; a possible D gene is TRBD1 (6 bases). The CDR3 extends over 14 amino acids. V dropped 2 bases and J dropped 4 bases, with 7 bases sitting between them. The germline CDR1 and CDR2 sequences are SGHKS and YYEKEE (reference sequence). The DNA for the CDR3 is TGTGCCAGCAGCTTTGGACAGTATAATTCACCCCTCCACTTT. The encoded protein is CASSFGQYNSPLHF. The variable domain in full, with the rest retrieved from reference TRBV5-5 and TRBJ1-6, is DAGVTQSPTHLIKTRGQQVTLRCSPISGHKSVSWYQQVLGQGPQFIFQYYEKEERGRGNFPDRFSARQFPNYSSELNVNALLLGDSALYLCASSFGQYNSPLHFGNGTRLTVT.

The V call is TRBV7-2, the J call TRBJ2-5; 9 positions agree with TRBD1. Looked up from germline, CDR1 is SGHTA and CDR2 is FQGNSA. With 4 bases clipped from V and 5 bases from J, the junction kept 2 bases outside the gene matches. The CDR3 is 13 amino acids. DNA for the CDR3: TGTGCCAGCAGCTCCGGGACAGGGGAGACCCAGTACTTC. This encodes CASSSGTGETQYF. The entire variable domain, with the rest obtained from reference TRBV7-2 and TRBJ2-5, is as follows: GAGVSQSPSNKVTEKGKDVELRCDPISGHTALYWYRQSLGQGLEFLIYFQGNSAPDKSGLPSDRFSAERTGGSVSTLTIQRTQQEDSAVYLCASSSGTGETQYFGPGTRLLVL.

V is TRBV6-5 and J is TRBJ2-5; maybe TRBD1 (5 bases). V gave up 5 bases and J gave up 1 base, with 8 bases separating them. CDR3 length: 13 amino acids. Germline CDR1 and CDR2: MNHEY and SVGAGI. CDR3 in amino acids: CASSKGSQETQYF. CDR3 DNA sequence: TGTGCCAGCAGTAAGGGGTCCCAAGAGACCCAGTACTTC.

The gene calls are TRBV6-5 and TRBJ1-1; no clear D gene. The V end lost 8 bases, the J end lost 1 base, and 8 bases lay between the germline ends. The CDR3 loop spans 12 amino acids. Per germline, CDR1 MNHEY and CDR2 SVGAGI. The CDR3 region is CASYRANTEAFF. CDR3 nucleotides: TGTGCCAGCTACCGAGCGAACACTGAAGCTTTCTTT.

The CDR3 sequence is CASSPGRGETNEKLFF. The DNA for the CDR3 is TGTGCCAGCAGCCCGGGACGGGGGGAGACTAATGAAAAACTGTTTTTT. The chain employs TRBV3-1 (or the pseudogene TRBV3-2) and TRBJ1-4; D might be TRBD1 (5 bases). The CDR3 contains 16 residues. The germline CDR1 and CDR2 sequences are LGHDT and YNNKEL (reference sequence). The germline V and J ends were trimmed by 4 bases and 2 bases, with 14 bases remaining between them.

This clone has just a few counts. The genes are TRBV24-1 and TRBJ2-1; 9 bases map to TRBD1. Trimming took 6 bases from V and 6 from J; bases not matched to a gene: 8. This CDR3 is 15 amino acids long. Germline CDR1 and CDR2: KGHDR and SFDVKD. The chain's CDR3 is CATSRGTGPLNEQFF. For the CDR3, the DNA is TGTGCCACCAGTAGGGGGACAGGGCCCCTCAATGAGCAGTTCTTC.

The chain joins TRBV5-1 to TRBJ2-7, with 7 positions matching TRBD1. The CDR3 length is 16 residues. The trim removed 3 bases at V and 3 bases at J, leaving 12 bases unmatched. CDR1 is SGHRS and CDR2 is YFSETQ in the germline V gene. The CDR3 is CASSSNLPGQSYEQYF. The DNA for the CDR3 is TGCGCCAGCAGCTCGAATTTGCCGGGACAGAGCTACGAGCAGTACTTC.

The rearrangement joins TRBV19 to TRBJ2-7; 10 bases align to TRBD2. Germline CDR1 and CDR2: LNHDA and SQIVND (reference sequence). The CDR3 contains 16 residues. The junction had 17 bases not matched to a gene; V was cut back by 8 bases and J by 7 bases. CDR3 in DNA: TGTGCCAGTCAATCCCCCCTGAGCGGGGGGGCGGTGGAGCAGTACTTC. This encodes CASQSPLSGGAVEQYF.

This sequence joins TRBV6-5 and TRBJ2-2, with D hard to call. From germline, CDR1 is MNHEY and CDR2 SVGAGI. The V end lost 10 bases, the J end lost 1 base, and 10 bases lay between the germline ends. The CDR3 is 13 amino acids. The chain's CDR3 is CATEHKNTGELFF. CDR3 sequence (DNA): TGTGCCACCGAACACAAGAACACCGGGGAGCTGTTTTTT.

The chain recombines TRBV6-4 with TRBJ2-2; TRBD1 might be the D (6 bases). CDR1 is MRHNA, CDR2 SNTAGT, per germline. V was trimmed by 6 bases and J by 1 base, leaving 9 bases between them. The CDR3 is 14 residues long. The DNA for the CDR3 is TGTGCCAGCAGACAGACAGGGAACACCGGGGAGCTGTTTTTT. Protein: CASRQTGNTGELFF.